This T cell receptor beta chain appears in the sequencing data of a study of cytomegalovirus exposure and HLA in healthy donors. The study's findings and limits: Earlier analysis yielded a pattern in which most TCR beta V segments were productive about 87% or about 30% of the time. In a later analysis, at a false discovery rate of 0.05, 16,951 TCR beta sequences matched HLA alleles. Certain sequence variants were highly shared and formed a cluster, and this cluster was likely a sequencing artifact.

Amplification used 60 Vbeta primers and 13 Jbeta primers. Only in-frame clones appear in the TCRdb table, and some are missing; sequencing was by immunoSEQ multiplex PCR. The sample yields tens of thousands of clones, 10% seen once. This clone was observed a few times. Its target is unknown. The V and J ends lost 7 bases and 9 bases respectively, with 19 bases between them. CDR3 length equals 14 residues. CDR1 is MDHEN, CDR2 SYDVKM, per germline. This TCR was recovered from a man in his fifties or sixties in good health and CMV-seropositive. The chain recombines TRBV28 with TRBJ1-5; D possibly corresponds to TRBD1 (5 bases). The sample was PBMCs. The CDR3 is CASNVAGGFSPQHF. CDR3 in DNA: TGTGCCAGCAATGTTGCGGGGGGGTTCTCGCCCCAGCATTTT.